These T cell receptor beta chains were read from a single sample in a study of T cell responses to AZD1222 COVID-19 vaccine. Data came from immunoSEQ multiplex PCR; TCRdb stores just in-frame clones and leaves some out. The data contain approximately 75,000 clones, about nine tenths of them singletons. Sample: peripheral blood, taken 28 days after the second AZD1222 dose. The receptors stem from an adult who received the AZD1222 COVID-19 vaccine. CDR3s include the opening cysteine and the closing phenylalanine or tryptophan. The D gene is left open where the match is weak. Part of the rows lack a size; the others show once, few, many or a class for expanded clones.

d_gene	j_gene	v_gene	abundance	CDR3aa	CDR3nt
NA	TRBJ2-7	TRBV2	NA	CASSEARGPQYEQYF	TGTGCCAGCAGTGAAGCGCGGGGGCCTCAGTACGAGCAGTACTTC
NA	TRBJ1-1	TRBV30	NA	CALRRGPNTEAFF	TGTGCCTTACGCAGGGGACCGAACACTGAAGCTTTCTTT
NA	TRBJ1-5	TRBV10-2	NA	CASSPGTSGLVQPQHF	TGCGCCAGCAGCCCCGGGACTTCGGGTTTGGTTCAGCCCCAGCATTTT
NA	TRBJ1-3	TRBV18	medium-sized	CASSPFEPGPTSGNTIYF	TGTGCCAGCTCACCTTTCGAACCGGGACCTACTTCTGGAAACACCATATATTTT
NA	TRBJ1-1	TRBV4-1	NA	CASSQDQRRAKKTNTEAFF	TGCGCCAGCAGCCAAGATCAAAGGAGGGCAAAAAAGACGAACACTGAAGCTTTCTTT
NA	TRBJ2-1	TRBV11-3	NA	CASSKGGRDNEQFF	TGTGCCAGCAGCAAAGGCGGGCGGGACAATGAGCAGTTCTTC
NA	TRBJ1-3	TRBV7-9	once	CASSQLWGNTIYF	TGTGCCAGCAGCCAACTGTGGGGAAACACCATATATTTT
TRBD1	TRBJ2-3	TRBV7-9	NA	CASSPPTGKDTQYF	TGTGCCAGCAGCCCCCCGACAGGGAAAGATACGCAGTATTTT
NA	TRBJ2-2	TRBV5-4	NA	CASSLNVGASGELFF	TGTGCCAGCAGCTTGAACGTGGGGGCGAGCGGGGAGCTGTTTTTT
NA	TRBJ1-1	TRBV30	NA	CAWSGGSWAFF	TGTGCCTGGAGTGGGGGTTCCTGGGCTTTCTTT
NA	TRBJ2-3	TRBV5-4	NA	CASTPTSSDTQYF	TGTGCCAGCACTCCCACTAGTTCGGATACGCAGTATTTT
TRBD2	TRBJ2-1	TRBV5-1	NA	CASGGTSLYNEQFF	TGCGCCAGCGGCGGGACTAGCCTTTACAATGAGCAGTTCTTC
NA	TRBJ1-2	TRBV28	NA	CASSLGGPYGYTF	TGTGCCAGCAGTCTCGGGGGGCCTTATGGCTACACCTTC
NA	TRBJ2-2	TRBV21-1	NA	CASSKVCNGNTGELFF	TGTGCCAGCAGCAAAGTTTGTAACGGGAACACCGGGGAGCTGTTTTTT